Listed below are T cell receptor beta chains from one sample, sequenced in a study of shared clonotypes between healthy human individuals. Produced via immunoSEQ multiplex PCR; TCRdb's table is partial and in-frame only. Here the sample spans approximately 1,500,000 clones, roughly 96% being singletons. The material sequenced was naive CD4+ T cells sorted from blood. These receptors were collected from a man younger than 45 in good health. Both conserved end residues are part of each CDR3. The D gene is left open where the match is weak. Clone size, where shown, is once, few, many, or a class for clones that have expanded.

D	size	J	V	DNA	CDR3
-	-	TRBJ2-6	TRBV14	TGTGCCAGCAGCCCCGGTCGCGTCCTGACTTTC	CASSPGRVLTF
-	-	TRBJ1-2	TRBV7-8	TGTGCCAGCAGAGCCGAGGGGGGATATGGCTACACCTTC	CASRAEGGYGYTF
TRBD2	-	TRBJ2-1	TRBV5-1	TGCGCCAGCAGCTCGGTAGCGGGAAGTAGTGAGCAGTTCTTC	CASSSVAGSSEQFF
-	-	TRBJ2-1	TRBV5-1	TGCGCCAGCAGCTCCTTACAAGGAGGGTATTTCAGTGAGCAGTTCTTC	CASSSLQGGYFSEQFF
-	once	TRBJ2-1	TRBV7-2	TGTGCCAGCAGCTTAGGACAGGTGTACAATGAGCAGTTCTTC	CASSLGQVYNEQFF
TRBD2	-	TRBJ2-5	TRBV4-3	TGCGCCAGCAGCCAAGCAGTGACTAGCGGGAAAGAGACCCAGTACTTC	CASSQAVTSGKETQYF
-	-	TRBJ1-4	TRBV6-1	TGTGCCAGCAGTCAAGGGAAGGGGGGACCTAATGAAAAACTGTTTTTT	CASSQGKGGPNEKLFF
-	-	TRBJ2-1	TRBV14	TGTGCCAGCAGCCAAGAAAAAGAGATTCAAGAGCCCTACAATGAGCAGTTCTTC	CASSQEKEIQEPYNEQFF
-	-	TRBJ2-1	TRBV9	TGTGCCAGCAGCGTAGCCGGGGGGCCCCGGGGGGAGCAGTTCTTC	CASSVAGGPRGEQFF
-	-	TRBJ2-3	TRBV29-1	TGCAGCGTTGAAGATCTCCTCGCACCGGATACGCAGTATTTT	CSVEDLLAPDTQYF
-	-	TRBJ2-7	TRBV7-2	TGTGCCAGCAGCTTATACGCCAGGGGCTCCTACGAGCAGTACTTC	CASSLYARGSYEQYF
TRBD2	-	TRBJ2-1	TRBV5-1	TGCGCCAGCAGCCCGGGACTAGCGGGAGTTAATGAGCAGTTCTTC	CASSPGLAGVNEQFF
TRBD1	-	TRBJ2-5	TRBV28	TGTGCCAGCAGTTTATTACGTGTGGACAGGGGTGAGACCCAGTACTTC	CASSLLRVDRGETQYF
-	-	TRBJ2-1	TRBV6-4	TGTGCCAGCAGCGACAGCTCTTACAATGAGCAGTTCTTC	CASSDSSYNEQFF
-	-	TRBJ2-2	TRBV18	TGTGCCAGCTCACCAGGCAGGGAGAACACCGGGGAGCTGTTTTTT	CASSPGRENTGELFF
-	-	TRBJ2-7	TRBV7-2	TGTGCCAGCAGCTTATTCCCGACAACCGGGAGCCACTACGAGCAGTACTTC	CASSLFPTTGSHYEQYF
-	-	TRBJ2-3	TRBV28	TGTGCCAGCCTTTCGCCCACAGATACGCAGTATTTT	CASLSPTDTQYF
-	-	TRBJ2-1	TRBV28	TGTGCCAGCAGTCCCGACCGCCCTAGAGACAATGAGCAGTTCTTC	CASSPDRPRDNEQFF
-	once	TRBJ2-3	TRBV4-3	TGCGCCAGCAGCCTCCTTGGGGAAAGTCCGCAGTATTTT	CASSLLGESPQYF
-	-	TRBJ2-1	TRBV29-1	TGCAGCGTTGTAGGTCCCCGGGGATTAGAGCAGTTCTTC	CSVVGPRGLEQFF
TRBD2	-	TRBJ2-7	TRBV28	TGTGCCAGCAGTTTAGTTAGCGGGAGAATTCTTACCGAGCAGTACTTC	CASSLVSGRILTEQYF
-	-	TRBJ2-2	TRBV5-4	TGTGCCAGCAGCTTGGTCCGGAGCACCGGGGAGCTGTTTTTT	CASSLVRSTGELFF
TRBD2	-	TRBJ2-1	TRBV9	TGTGCCAGCAGCGTAGACCCAGCGGGAGGGAACAATGAGCAGTTCTTC	CASSVDPAGGNNEQFF
-	-	TRBJ2-7	TRBV11-3	TGTGCCAGCAGCTTTAACTACGAGCAGTACTTC	CASSFNYEQYF
-	once	TRBJ1-1	TRBV7-8	TGTGCCAGCAGCTTAACCATTGGAGACACTGAAGCTTTCTTT	CASSLTIGDTEAFF
-	-	TRBJ2-6	TRBV23-1	TGCGCCAGCAGTCACCCCCCTCTCCCATTGGCTGGGGCCAACGTCCTGACTTTC	CASSHPPLPLAGANVLTF
-	-	TRBJ2-5	TRBV18	TGTGCCAGCTCAACTCCGGGACGCGAAGAGACCCAGTACTTC	CASSTPGREETQYF
-	-	TRBJ1-4	TRBV7-6	TGTGCCAGCAGCTTAGTGGCAGGAACTAATGAAAAACTGTTTTTT	CASSLVAGTNEKLFF
-	once	TRBJ2-6	TRBV5-4	TGTGCCAGCAGCCCCCCCGCAGGGATCCTCTCTGGGGCCAACGTCCTGACTTTC	CASSPPAGILSGANVLTF
TRBD2	-	TRBJ2-3	TRBV30	TGTGCCTGGAGTGTGACTAGCGGCATAAATACGCAGTATTTT	CAWSVTSGINTQYF
-	-	TRBJ2-7	TRBV19	TGTGCCAGTAGTATGGAGGGACAGCTACGTGCGCAGTACTTC	CASSMEGQLRAQYF
-	-	TRBJ2-3	TRBV14	TGTGCCAGCAGCCAAGATTGGGGGAGGATGTCAGATACGCAGTATTTT	CASSQDWGRMSDTQYF
TRBD2	-	TRBJ2-7	TRBV11-2	TGTGCCAGCAGCCTACACACTAGCGGCTACGAGCAGTACTTC	CASSLHTSGYEQYF
-	-	TRBJ2-2	TRBV25-1	TGTGCCAGCAGGACAGGGTCGGGGGTCACCGGGGAGCTGTTTTTT	CASRTGSGVTGELFF
TRBD1	once	TRBJ1-5	TRBV30	TGTGCCTGGAATTCCCCGGGACAGCGATTGGACAATCAGCCCCAGCATTTT	CAWNSPGQRLDNQPQHF